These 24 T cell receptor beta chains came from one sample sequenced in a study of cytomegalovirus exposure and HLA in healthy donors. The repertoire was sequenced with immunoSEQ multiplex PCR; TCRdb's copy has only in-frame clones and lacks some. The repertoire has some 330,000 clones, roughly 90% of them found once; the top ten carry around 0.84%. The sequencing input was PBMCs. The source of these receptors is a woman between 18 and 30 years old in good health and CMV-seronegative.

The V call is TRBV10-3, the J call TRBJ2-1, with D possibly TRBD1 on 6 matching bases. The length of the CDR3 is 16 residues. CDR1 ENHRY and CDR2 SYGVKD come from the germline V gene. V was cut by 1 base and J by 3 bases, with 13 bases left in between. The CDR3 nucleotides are TGTGCCATCAGTGAGTTCGGACAGATGGACTACAATGAGCAGTTCTTC. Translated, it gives CAISEFGQMDYNEQFF.

CDR3 region: CASSDGRGPYEQYF. The CDR3 DNA reads TGCGCCAGCAGCGATGGGCGGGGTCCCTACGAGCAGTACTTC. The chain combines TRBV5-1 with TRBJ2-7; D may be TRBD2 (6 bases). The germline V and J ends were trimmed by 4 bases and 2 bases, with 13 bases remaining between them. This CDR3 has 14 residues. The germline V gene has CDR1 SGHRS and CDR2 YFSETQ.

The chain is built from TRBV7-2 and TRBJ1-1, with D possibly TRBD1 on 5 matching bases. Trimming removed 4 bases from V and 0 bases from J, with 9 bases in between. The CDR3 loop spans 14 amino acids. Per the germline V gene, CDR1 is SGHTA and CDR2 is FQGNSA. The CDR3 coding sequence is TGTGCCAGCAGCTCGGGACTTCTGAACACTGAAGCTTTCTTT. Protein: CASSSGLLNTEAFF.

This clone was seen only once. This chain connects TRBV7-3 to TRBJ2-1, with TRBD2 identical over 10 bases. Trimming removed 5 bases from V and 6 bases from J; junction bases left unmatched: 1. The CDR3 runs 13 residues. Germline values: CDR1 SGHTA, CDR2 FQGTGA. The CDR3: CASSQRGGNEQFF. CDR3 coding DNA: TGTGCCAGCAGCCAGCGGGGGGGCAATGAGCAGTTCTTC.

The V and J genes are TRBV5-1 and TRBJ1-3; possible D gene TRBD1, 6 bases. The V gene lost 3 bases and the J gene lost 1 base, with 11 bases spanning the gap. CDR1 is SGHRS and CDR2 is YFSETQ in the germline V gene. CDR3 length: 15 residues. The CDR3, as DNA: TGCGCCAGCAGCTCAACAGGGAATTCTGGAAACACCATATATTTT. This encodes CASSSTGNSGNTIYF.

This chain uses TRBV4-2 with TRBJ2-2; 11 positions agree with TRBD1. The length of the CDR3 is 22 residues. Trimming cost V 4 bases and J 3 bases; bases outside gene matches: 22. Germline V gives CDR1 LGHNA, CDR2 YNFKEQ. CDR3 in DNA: TGTGCCAGCAGCCCGCTGGGACAGGGGGATTCTCGTGCGGGAGGGTACACCGGGGAGCTGTTTTTT. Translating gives CASSPLGQGDSRAGGYTGELFF.

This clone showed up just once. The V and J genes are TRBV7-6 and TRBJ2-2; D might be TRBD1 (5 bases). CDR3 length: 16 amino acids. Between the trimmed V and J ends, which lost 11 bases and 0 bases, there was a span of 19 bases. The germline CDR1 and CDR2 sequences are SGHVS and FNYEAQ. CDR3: CAPGGRALTNTGELFF. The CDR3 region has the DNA TGTGCCCCCGGCGGCAGGGCGCTCACGAACACCGGGGAGCTGTTTTTT.

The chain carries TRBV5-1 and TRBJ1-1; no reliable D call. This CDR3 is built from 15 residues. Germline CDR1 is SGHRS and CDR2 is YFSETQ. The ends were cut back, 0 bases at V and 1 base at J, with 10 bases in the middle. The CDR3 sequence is CASSLVPSGNTEAFF. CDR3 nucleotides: TGCGCCAGCAGCTTGGTGCCTTCGGGGAACACTGAAGCTTTCTTT.

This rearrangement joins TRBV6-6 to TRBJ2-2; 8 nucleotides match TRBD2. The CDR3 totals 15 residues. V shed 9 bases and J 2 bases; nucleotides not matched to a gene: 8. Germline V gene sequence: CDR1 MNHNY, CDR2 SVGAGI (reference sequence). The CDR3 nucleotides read TGTGCCAGTTTTAGCGGGAAGGGAAACACCGGGGAGCTGTTTTTT. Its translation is CASFSGKGNTGELFF.

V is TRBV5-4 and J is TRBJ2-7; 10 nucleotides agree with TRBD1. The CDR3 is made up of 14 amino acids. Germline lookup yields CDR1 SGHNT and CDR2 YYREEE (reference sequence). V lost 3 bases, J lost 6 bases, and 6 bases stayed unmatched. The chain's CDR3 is CASSSGQGRGEQYF. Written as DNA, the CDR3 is TGTGCCAGCAGCTCGGGACAGGGGCGGGGCGAGCAGTACTTC.

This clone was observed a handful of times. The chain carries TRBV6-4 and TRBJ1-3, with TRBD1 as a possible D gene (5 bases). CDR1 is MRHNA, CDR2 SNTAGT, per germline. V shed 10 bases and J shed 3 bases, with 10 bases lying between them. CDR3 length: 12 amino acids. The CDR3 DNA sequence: TGTGCCACCCAGGGAAATGGAAACACCATATATTTT. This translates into CATQGNGNTIYF.

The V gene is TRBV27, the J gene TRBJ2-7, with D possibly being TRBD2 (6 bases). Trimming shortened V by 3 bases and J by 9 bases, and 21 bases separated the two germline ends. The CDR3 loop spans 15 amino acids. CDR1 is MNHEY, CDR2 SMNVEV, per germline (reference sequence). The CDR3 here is CASSLGNRESLRQYF. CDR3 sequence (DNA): TGTGCCAGCAGTTTGGGTAACCGGGAGTCTCTCCGGCAGTACTTC.

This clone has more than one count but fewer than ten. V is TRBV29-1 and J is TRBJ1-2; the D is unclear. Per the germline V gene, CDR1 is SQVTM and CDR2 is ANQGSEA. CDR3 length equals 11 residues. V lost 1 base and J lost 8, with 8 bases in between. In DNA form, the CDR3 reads TGCAGCGTTGAAGGGTCCGAGGGCTACACCTTC. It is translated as CSVEGSEGYTF.

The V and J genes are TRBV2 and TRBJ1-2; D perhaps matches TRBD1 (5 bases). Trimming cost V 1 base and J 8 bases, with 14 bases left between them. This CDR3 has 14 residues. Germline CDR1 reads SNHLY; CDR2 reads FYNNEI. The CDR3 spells CASSEDVGVGGYTF. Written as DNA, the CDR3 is TGTGCCAGCAGTGAAGATGTAGGGGTCGGGGGCTACACCTTC. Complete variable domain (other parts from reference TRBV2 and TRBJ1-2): EPEVTQTPSHQVTQMGQEVILRCVPISNHLYFYWYRQILGQKVEFLVSFYNNEISEKSEIFDDQFSVERPDGSNFTLKIRSTKLEDSAMYFCASSEDVGVGGYTFGSGTRLTVV.

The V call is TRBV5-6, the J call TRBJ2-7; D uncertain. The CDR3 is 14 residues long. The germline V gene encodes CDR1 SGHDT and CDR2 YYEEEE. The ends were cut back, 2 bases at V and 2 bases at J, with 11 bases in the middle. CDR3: CASSLDTTTYEQYF. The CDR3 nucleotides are TGTGCCAGCAGCTTAGACACCACAACCTACGAGCAGTACTTC.

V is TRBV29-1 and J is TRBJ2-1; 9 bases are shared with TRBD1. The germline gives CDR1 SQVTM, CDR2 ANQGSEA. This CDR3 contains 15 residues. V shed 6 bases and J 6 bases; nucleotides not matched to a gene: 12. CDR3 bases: TGCAGCGTGGCCGGGACAGGGCAGATTTTCAATGAGCAGTTCTTC. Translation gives CSVAGTGQIFNEQFF.

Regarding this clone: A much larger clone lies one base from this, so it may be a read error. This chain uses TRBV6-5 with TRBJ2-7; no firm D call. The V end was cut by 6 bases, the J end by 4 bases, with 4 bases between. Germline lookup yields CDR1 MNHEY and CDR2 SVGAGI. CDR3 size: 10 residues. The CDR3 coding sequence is TGTGCCAGCAGACGGTACGAGCAGTACTTC. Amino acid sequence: CASRRYEQYF.

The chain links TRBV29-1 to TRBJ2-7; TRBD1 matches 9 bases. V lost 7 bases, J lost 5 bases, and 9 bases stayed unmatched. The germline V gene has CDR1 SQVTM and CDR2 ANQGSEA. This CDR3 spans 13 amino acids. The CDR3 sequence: CSGGTGTGNEQYF. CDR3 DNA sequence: TGCAGCGGTGGGACGGGGACAGGGAACGAGCAGTACTTC.

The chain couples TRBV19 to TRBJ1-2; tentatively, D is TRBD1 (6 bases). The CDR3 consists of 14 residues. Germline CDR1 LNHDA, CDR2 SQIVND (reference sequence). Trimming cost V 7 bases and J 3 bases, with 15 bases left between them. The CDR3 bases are TGTGCCAGTACCGCACAGGGATCCGACTATGGCTACACCTTC. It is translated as CASTAQGSDYGYTF.

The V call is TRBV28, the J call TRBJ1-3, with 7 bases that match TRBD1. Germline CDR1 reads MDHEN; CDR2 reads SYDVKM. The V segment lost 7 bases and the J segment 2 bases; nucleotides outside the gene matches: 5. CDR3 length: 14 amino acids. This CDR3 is CASTSGQAGNTIYF. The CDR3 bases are TGTGCCAGCACCTCTGGACAGGCTGGAAACACCATATATTTT. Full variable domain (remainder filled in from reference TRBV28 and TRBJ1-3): DVKVTQSSRYLVKRTGEKVFLECVQDMDHENMFWYRQDPGLGLRLIYFSYDVKMKEKGDIPEGYSVSREKKERFSLILESASTNQTSMYLCASTSGQAGNTIYFGEGSWLTVV.

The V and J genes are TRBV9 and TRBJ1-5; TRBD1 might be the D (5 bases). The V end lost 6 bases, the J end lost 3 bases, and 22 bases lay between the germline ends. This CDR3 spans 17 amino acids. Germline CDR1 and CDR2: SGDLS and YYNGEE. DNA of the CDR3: TGTGCCAGCAACCCACCGAAGGGGTGGGAGGACAATCAGCCCCAGCATTTT. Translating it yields CASNPPKGWEDNQPQHF.

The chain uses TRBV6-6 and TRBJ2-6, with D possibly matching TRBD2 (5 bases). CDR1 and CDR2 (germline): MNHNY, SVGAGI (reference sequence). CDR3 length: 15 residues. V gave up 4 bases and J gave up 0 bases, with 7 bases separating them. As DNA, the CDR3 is TGTGCCAGCAGTTCCGGGGACTCTGGGGCCAACGTCCTGACTTTC. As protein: CASSSGDSGANVLTF.

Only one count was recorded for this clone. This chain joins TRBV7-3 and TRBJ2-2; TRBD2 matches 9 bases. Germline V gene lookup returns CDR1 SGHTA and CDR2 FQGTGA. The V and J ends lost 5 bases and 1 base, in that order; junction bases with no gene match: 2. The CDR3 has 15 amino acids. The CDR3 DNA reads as TGTGCCAGCAGCCAACTAGCGGGGAACACCGGGGAGCTGTTTTTT. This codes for CASSQLAGNTGELFF.

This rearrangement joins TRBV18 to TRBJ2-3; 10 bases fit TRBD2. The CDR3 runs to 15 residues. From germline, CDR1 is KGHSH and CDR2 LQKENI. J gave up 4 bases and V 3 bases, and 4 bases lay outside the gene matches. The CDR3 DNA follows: TGTGCCAGCTCACCCCTAGCGGGAGCTCCAGATACGCAGTATTTT. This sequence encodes CASSPLAGAPDTQYF. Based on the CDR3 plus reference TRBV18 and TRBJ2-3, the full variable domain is NAGVMQNPRHLVRRRGQEARLRCSPMKGHSHVYWYRQLPEEGLKFMVYLQKENIIDESGMPKERFSAEFPKEGPSILRIQQVVRGDSAAYFCASSPLAGAPDTQYFGPGTRLTVL.